One sample yielded the 27 T cell receptor beta chains listed below, sequenced in a study of PD-1 blockade in classical Hodgkin lymphoma. All trial patients relapsed after autologous stem cell transplantation. Data came from immunoSEQ multiplex PCR; TCRdb stores just in-frame clones and leaves some out. Here the sample spans about 40,000 clones, around 78% being singletons. The specimen was peripheral blood mononuclear cells (PBMCs), collected at baseline. The receptors stem from a human donor with classical Hodgkin lymphoma.

The chain employs TRBV30 and TRBJ1-2, with TRBD1 matching 9 bases. J gave up 10 bases and V 3 bases, and 9 bases lay outside the gene matches. This CDR3 has 13 amino acids. Looked up from germline, CDR1 is GTSNPN and CDR2 is SVGIG (reference sequence). CDR3 loop: CAWSSGTGRDYTF. The CDR3 DNA is TGTGCCTGGAGCTCCGGGACAGGGAGGGACTACACCTTC.

V is TRBV18 and J is TRBJ1-1; TRBD1 matches 7 bases. Looked up from germline, CDR1 is KGHSH and CDR2 is LQKENI. The trim removed 2 bases at V and 2 bases at J, leaving 5 bases unmatched. The CDR3 totals 15 residues. The CDR3 DNA reads as TGTGCCAGCTCACCAGGCCAGGGGGAAAACACTGAAGCTTTCTTT. Amino acids: CASSPGQGENTEAFF.

The chain recombines TRBV27 with TRBJ1-4, with D maybe TRBD1 (6 bases). CDR3 length: 15 residues. The V end was cut by 5 bases, the J end by 6 bases, with 16 bases between. Looked up from germline, CDR1 is MNHEY and CDR2 is SMNVEV (reference sequence). The CDR3: CASSPGGREYEKLFF. The CDR3 DNA sequence: TGTGCCAGCAGTCCCGGGGGCCGGGAATATGAAAAACTGTTTTTT.

This clone turned up a few times. The genes are TRBV5-6 and TRBJ2-1; no clear D gene. The V and J ends lost 4 bases and 8 bases respectively, with 13 bases between them. CDR3 size: 13 residues. Germline V gene lookup returns CDR1 SGHDT and CDR2 YYEEEE. CDR3 coding DNA: TGTGCCAGCAGCCTAGACTCATGGGATGAGCAGTTCTTC. Residues: CASSLDSWDEQFF.

V is TRBV7-9 and J is TRBJ1-4; TRBD1 agrees at 9 bases. CDR1 SEHNR and CDR2 FQNEAQ come from the germline V gene (reference sequence). There are 14 residues in the CDR3. With V trimmed by 4 bases and J by 8 bases, 5 bases remained unmatched. The DNA of the CDR3 is TGTGCCAGCAGCTCGACAGGGGGAGTGGAAAAACTGTTTTTT. The encoded protein is CASSSTGGVEKLFF.

The chain links TRBV4-1 to TRBJ2-1; possible D gene TRBD1, 6 bases. CDR1 and CDR2 (germline): MGHRA, YSYEKL. V was shortened by 1 base and J by 3 bases, with 7 bases between the two germline ends. CDR3 length equals 14 residues. Here the CDR3 reads CASSQAGVYNEQFF. The CDR3 DNA is TGCGCCAGCAGCCAAGCAGGGGTCTACAATGAGCAGTTCTTC.

The genes are TRBV7-3 and TRBJ2-1, with 8 bases that match TRBD2. The trim removed 6 bases at V and 7 bases at J, leaving 11 bases unmatched. CDR1 and CDR2 (germline): SGHTA, FQGTGA. The CDR3 is 15 residues long. As DNA, the CDR3 is TGTGCCAGCAGTACGGGACTAGTTCATAGGAATGAGCAGTTCTTC. Amino acid sequence: CASSTGLVHRNEQFF.

The rearrangement links TRBV15 to TRBJ2-5, with 7 bases matching TRBD1. V lost 3 bases to trimming and J lost 7 bases; unmatched junction nucleotides: 11. CDR3 size: 15 residues. Germline loops: CDR1 LNHNV, CDR2 YYDKDF (reference sequence). The CDR3 nucleotides are TGTGCCACCAGCAGCGCATCAACAGGGGTGGGGACCCAGTACTTC. Its protein product is CATSSASTGVGTQYF.

The rearrangement uses TRBV4-1 and TRBJ1-4; TRBD1 might be the D (6 bases). The CDR3 is made up of 15 amino acids. The V gene lost 3 bases and the J gene lost 0 bases, with 8 bases spanning the gap. Germline CDR1 is MGHRA and CDR2 is YSYEKL. CDR3: CASSHRGTTNEKLFF. The CDR3 coding sequence is TGCGCCAGCAGCCACAGGGGAACAACTAATGAAAAACTGTTTTTT.

This clone was observed a handful of times. The V gene is TRBV6-5, the J gene TRBJ1-1; a possible D gene is TRBD1 (5 bases). The CDR3 runs 14 residues. V lost 6 bases and J lost 3, with 14 bases in between. Germline lookup yields CDR1 MNHEY and CDR2 SVGAGI. The CDR3 sequence is CASSPGARYTEAFF. Written as DNA, the CDR3 is TGTGCCAGCAGCCCTGGGGCGCGGTACACTGAAGCTTTCTTT.

The table lists this clone with a few counts. The gene calls are TRBV21-1 and TRBJ1-6. TRBV21-1 is reported as a pseudogene. The CDR3 is 17 residues long. The CDR3 protein is CASSKARRGPRPSPLHF. CDR3 DNA sequence: TGTGCCAGCAGCAAAGCAAGAAGAGGACCGCGTCCTTCACCCCTCCACTTT.

The gene calls are TRBV5-6 and TRBJ2-5; no clear D. This CDR3 has 13 residues. Germline V gives CDR1 SGHDT, CDR2 YYEEEE. The V end lost 3 bases, the J end lost 5 bases, and 11 bases lay between the germline ends. CDR3 in DNA: TGTGCCAGCAGCTCCGGGCCCCGGGAGACCCAGTACTTC. This codes for CASSSGPRETQYF.

This chain joins TRBV7-6 and TRBJ1-1; D is uncertain. V was cut by 5 bases and J by 7 bases, with 20 bases left in between. CDR3 size: 15 residues. Germline V gene lookup returns CDR1 SGHVS and CDR2 FNYEAQ. The chain's CDR3 is CASSPLGYGSGEAFF. CDR3 nucleotides: TGTGCCAGCAGCCCCTTAGGTTATGGCAGCGGTGAAGCTTTCTTT.

The chain recombines TRBV13 with TRBJ2-1; TRBD1 agrees at 10 bases. There are 13 residues in the CDR3. Trimming cost V 3 bases and J 9 bases; bases outside gene matches: 2. The germline V gene has CDR1 PRHDT and CDR2 FYEKMQ (reference sequence). CDR3 in DNA: TGTGCCAGCAGCTTGGACAGGGGGGGTGAGCAGTTCTTC. It codes for CASSLDRGGEQFF.

This chain uses TRBV6-5 with TRBJ1-3, with D hard to call. Germline CDR1 is MNHEY and CDR2 is SVGAGI. V was cut by 5 bases and J by 7 bases, with 12 bases left in between. This CDR3 is 13 amino acids long. The CDR3 loop reads CASSPARINTIYF. In nucleotides, the CDR3 is TGTGCCAGCAGTCCCGCCAGGATCAACACCATATATTTT.

The chain couples TRBV4-1 to TRBJ1-1; D gene uncertain. Germline loops: CDR1 MGHRA, CDR2 YSYEKL. The CDR3 loop spans 14 amino acids. Trimming stripped 1 base from V and 0 bases from J, with 6 bases between. CDR3 in amino acids: CASSQVSVNTEAFF. The CDR3 DNA sequence: TGCGCCAGCAGCCAAGTGTCAGTGAACACTGAAGCTTTCTTT.

The V call is TRBV4-1, the J call TRBJ2-2, with 9 bases that match TRBD2. The CDR3 runs to 16 residues. The germline V gene encodes CDR1 MGHRA and CDR2 YSYEKL. Unmatched junction bases numbered 4, after V lost 1 base and J lost 4 bases. CDR3 sequence: CASSQGPSGATGELFF. In nucleotides, the CDR3 is TGCGCCAGCAGCCAAGGCCCTAGCGGGGCCACCGGGGAGCTGTTTTTT.

The chain is built from TRBV29-1 and TRBJ1-4; perhaps TRBD1 as D (5 bases). The CDR3 loop spans 15 amino acids. Germline values: CDR1 SQVTM, CDR2 ANQGSEA. The ends were cut back, 1 base at V and 2 bases at J, with 11 bases in the middle. The chain's CDR3 is CSVEVGGDTNEKLFF. The CDR3 DNA is TGCAGCGTTGAAGTGGGAGGGGATACTAATGAAAAACTGTTTTTT.

This sequence joins TRBV7-9 and TRBJ2-7, with D perhaps matching TRBD1 or TRBD2 (6 bases each). The CDR3 has 14 amino acids. The germline V gene has CDR1 SEHNR and CDR2 FQNEAQ (reference sequence). With 1 base removed from V and 2 bases from J, the gap between germline ends came to 9 bases. The CDR3 spells CASSLGGAPYEQYF. The CDR3 nucleotides read TGTGCCAGCAGCTTAGGGGGGGCCCCCTACGAGCAGTACTTC.

The V and J genes are TRBV9 and TRBJ1-4; weak D call: TRBD1 (5 bases). Between the trimmed V and J ends, which lost 2 bases and 8 bases, there was a span of 16 bases. CDR1 and CDR2 from the germline V gene are SGDLS and YYNGEE. The CDR3 is 15 residues long. CDR3 sequence reads: CASSVSGSVGEKLFF. Written as DNA, the CDR3 is TGTGCCAGCAGCGTTTCAGGGTCGGTCGGCGAAAAACTGTTTTTT. Full variable domain (missing parts from reference TRBV9 and TRBJ1-4): DSGVTQTPKHLITATGQRVTLRCSPRSGDLSVYWYQQSLDQGLQFLIQYYNGEERAKGNILERFSAQQFPDLHSELNLSSLELGDSALYFCASSVSGSVGEKLFFGSGTQLSVL.

The CDR3 reads CSTRRQGVSNEQFF. For the CDR3, the DNA is TGCAGTACCAGAAGACAGGGAGTTAGCAATGAGCAGTTCTTC. This chain uses TRBV29-1 with TRBJ2-1; the match to TRBD1 covers 7 bases. The germline V gene encodes CDR1 SQVTM and CDR2 ANQGSEA. The CDR3 is 14 residues long.

This chain's CDR3 is CASSQDRASGIDTDTQYF. The CDR3 DNA reads TGCGCCAGCAGCCAAGATCGGGCTAGCGGGATAGACACAGATACGCAGTATTTT. The chain links TRBV4-3 to TRBJ2-3; 9 bases align to TRBD2. This CDR3 comprises 18 residues. Looked up from germline, CDR1 is LGHNA and CDR2 is YSLEER. Trimming took 0 bases from V and 2 from J; bases not matched to a gene: 9.

The gene calls are TRBV5-1 and TRBJ2-2; TRBD1 aligns across 7 bases. V shed 4 bases, J shed 0 bases, and the junction held 6 bases outside the gene matches. The CDR3 runs 16 residues. CDR1 and CDR2 (germline): SGHRS, YFSETQ. The CDR3 DNA reads as TGCGCCAGCAGCCAGGGACAGTGGGCGAACACCGGGGAGCTGTTTTTT. Protein: CASSQGQWANTGELFF.

This clone showed up just a few times. V usage is TRBV5-1 and J usage is TRBJ1-4; 7 nucleotides line up with TRBD1. V lost 0 bases, J lost 7 bases, and 3 bases stayed unmatched. CDR3 length: 14 amino acids. Germline CDR1 reads SGHRS; CDR2 reads YFSETQ. CDR3 sequence reads: CASSLEGAGEKLFF. The CDR3 nucleotides are TGCGCCAGCAGCTTGGAGGGGGCAGGTGAAAAACTGTTTTTT.

The chain uses TRBV27 and TRBJ1-4; 7 bases match TRBD1. CDR3 length: 14 amino acids. V was pared by 5 bases and J by 4 bases, with 4 bases of the junction left unmatched. Germline CDR1 MNHEY, CDR2 SMNVEV (reference sequence). This chain's CDR3 is CASSGTALNEKLFF. CDR3 DNA sequence: TGTGCCAGCAGTGGGACAGCTCTTAATGAAAAACTGTTTTTT.

The V call is TRBV5-5, the J call TRBJ1-2, with 8 bases fitting TRBD1. In germline, CDR1 is SGHKS, CDR2 YYEKEE (reference sequence). This CDR3 comprises 14 residues. Trimming took 1 base from V and 7 from J; bases not matched to a gene: 6. In DNA form, the CDR3 reads TGTGCCAGCAGCTTGAGGGACAGGTATCTTGGCTACACCTTC. It specifies CASSLRDRYLGYTF.

The rearrangement uses TRBV9 and TRBJ2-7; D gene uncertain. CDR1 is SGDLS and CDR2 is YYNGEE in the germline V gene. This CDR3 has 14 residues. Trimming removed 4 bases from V and 2 bases from J, with 13 bases in between. CDR3 coding DNA: TGTGCCAGCAGCCGCACAGATGAGGCCTACGAGCAGTACTTC. Its translation: CASSRTDEAYEQYF.